A single sample gave rise to the 26 T cell receptor beta chains below, sequenced in a study of T-cell reconstitution after alpha-beta-depleted transplantation in children. Unique molecular identifiers were used to barcode this TCRbeta library. In TCRdb, the PCR reads were re-called with MiXCR into one record per CDR3 protein. Among more than 85,000 distinct CDR3 sequences listed, around 7.8% were seen once. This specimen consisted of PBMCs, obtained before TCRalphabeta/CD19-depleted stem cell transplant. The receptors were sampled from a boy between 2 and 10 years old with acute lymphoblastic leukemia, due to receive a stem cell transplant.

This clonotype was detected a few times. This rearrangement joins TRBV18 to TRBJ2-2; 7 bases map to TRBD1. The V segment lost 6 bases and the J segment 0 bases; nucleotides outside the gene matches: 4. The CDR3 runs 15 residues. The V gene's germline CDR1 is KGHSH and CDR2 LQKENI. The CDR3 DNA reads as TGTGCCAGCTCCCTGACAGGGCCGAACACCGGGGAGCTGTTTTTT. Translating gives CASSLTGPNTGELFF.

This clonotype was seen ten or more times. The rearrangement uses TRBV19 and TRBJ2-5; D is perhaps TRBD2 (5 bases). The ends were cut back, 3 bases at V and 2 bases at J, with 10 bases in the middle. The CDR3 length is 14 residues. In germline, CDR1 is LNHDA, CDR2 SQIVND (reference sequence). The CDR3 DNA is TGTGCCAGTAGTATGCGGGCGGTGCAAGAGACCCAGTACTTC. It translates to CASSMRAVQETQYF.

This clonotype has only a few counts. The rearrangement uses TRBV4-1 and TRBJ2-4; the D gene could be TRBD1 or TRBD2 (7 bases each). The CDR3 is 17 residues long. Trimming removed 2 bases at V and 2 bases at J, with 16 bases between. CDR1 MGHRA and CDR2 YSYEKL come from the germline V gene. CDR3 DNA: TGCGCCAGCAGCCAATTAGCGGGCAGGGGGTCCAAAAACATTCAGTACTTC. Its translation: CASSQLAGRGSKNIQYF.

V is TRBV3-1 and J is TRBJ2-3, with TRBD2 matching over 12 bases. This CDR3 is built from 15 residues. Germline V lookup: CDR1 LGHDT, CDR2 YNNKEL (reference sequence). V shed 3 bases and J 8 bases; nucleotides not matched to a gene: 6. Here the CDR3 reads CASSQASGGGITQYF. The CDR3 DNA follows: TGTGCCAGCAGCCAGGCTAGCGGGGGGGGGATTACGCAGTATTTT.

This clonotype appeared many times. The chain joins TRBV7-2 to TRBJ1-2, with 11 positions matching TRBD1. V dropped 2 bases and J dropped 4; count of bases not matched to a gene: 3. CDR3 length: 15 amino acids. Germline V lookup: CDR1 SGHTA, CDR2 FQGNSA. CDR3 nucleotide sequence: TGTGCCAGCAGCTTAACCGGGACAGGGGGCTATGGCTACACCTTC. This codes for CASSLTGTGGYGYTF.

This clonotype was found many times. This chain links TRBV7-2 with TRBJ2-6, with D tentatively TRBD1 (5 bases). The ends were cut back, 4 bases at V and 2 bases at J, with 9 bases in the middle. The length of the CDR3 is 15 residues. CDR1 is SGHTA and CDR2 is FQGNSA in the germline V gene. The CDR3 reads CASSWEGAGANVLTF. In nucleotides, the CDR3 is TGTGCCAGCAGCTGGGAAGGGGCTGGGGCCAACGTCCTGACTTTC.

A few counts support this clonotype. The gene calls are TRBV7-2 and TRBJ1-1; D may be TRBD1 (5 bases). Germline V gene data show CDR1 as SGHTA and CDR2 as FQGNSA. The CDR3 length is 13 residues. With 1 base removed from V and 3 bases from J, the gap between germline ends came to 6 bases. CDR3 DNA: TGTGCCAGCAGCTTAGAGACAGACACTGAAGCTTTCTTT. Its translation: CASSLETDTEAFF.

A few counts support this clonotype. The V call is TRBV12-3 or TRBV12-4, the J call TRBJ1-4, with a tentative D call TRBD1 (6 bases). V was cut by 1 base and J by 3 bases, with 15 bases left in between. The CDR3 length is 17 residues. CDR3 bases: TGTGCCAGCAGTTTAGAACTAGGAGGGGGTGCTAATGAAAAACTGTTTTTT. Translation: CASSLELGGGANEKLFF.

The gene calls are TRBV12-3 or TRBV12-4 and TRBJ1-4, with TRBD1 identical over 9 bases. The CDR3 length is 16 residues. With V trimmed by 4 bases and J by 7 bases, 10 bases remained unmatched. The CDR3, as DNA: TGTGCCAGCAGTTCTCTAACAGGGGGCGCGGTTGAAAAACTGTTTTTT. Protein sequence: CASSSLTGGAVEKLFF.

This clonotype was detected many times. V and J are TRBV12-3 or TRBV12-4 and TRBJ1-1; no clear D. Trimming shortened V by 6 bases and J by 1 base, and 12 bases separated the two germline ends. The CDR3 length is 14 residues. CDR3 bases: TGTGCCAGCAGACCCTTTACGAGGAACACTGAAGCTTTCTTT. Protein product: CASRPFTRNTEAFF.

This clonotype appeared a few times. The chain links TRBV20-1 to TRBJ1-1; 7 bases are shared with TRBD1. Trimming at V came to 0 bases and at J to 7 bases, leaving 8 bases not matched to a gene. The CDR3 runs to 14 residues. Germline CDR1 is DFQATT and CDR2 is SNEGSKA (reference sequence). The CDR3 DNA follows: TGCAGTGCTAGAGACCCGAGTCGACAGGGTGAAGCTTTCTTT. Its translation is CSARDPSRQGEAFF.

The chain is built from TRBV11-2 and TRBJ2-3, with no clear D. Germline values: CDR1 SGHAT, CDR2 FQNNGV. The CDR3 is 12 amino acids. Trimming removed 5 bases at V and 6 bases at J, with 9 bases between. The CDR3 DNA is TGTGCCAGCAGCCCGCACCTGGATACGCAGTATTTT. Translation: CASSPHLDTQYF.

The CDR3 sequence: CASSLAVSYEQYF. In nucleotides, the CDR3 is TGTGCCAGCAGCCTAGCGGTCTCCTACGAGCAGTACTTC. This rearrangement joins TRBV6-1 to TRBJ2-7, with 7 bases that match TRBD2. The V gene end was trimmed by 6 bases and the J gene end by 0 bases; junction bases not matched to a gene: 2. Germline CDR1 MNHNS, CDR2 SASEGT. The CDR3 covers 13 residues.

This clonotype was found many times. V is TRBV21-1 and J is TRBJ2-1. TRBV21-1 constitutes a pseudogene. The CDR3 is 13 residues long. The CDR3 region is CASSKADAGEQFF. The CDR3 nucleotides read TGTGCCAGCAGCAAAGCAGACGCAGGCGAGCAGTTCTTC.

Points on this clonotype: Compared with germline, one end of the junction differs, possibly owing to a read error. The chain combines TRBV27 with TRBJ2-1; 7 positions agree with TRBD2. The CDR3 is 15 residues long. CDR1 is MNHEY, CDR2 SMNVEV, per germline (reference sequence). CDR3 amino acids: CASSERGFSYNEQFF. CDR3 nucleotides: TGTGCCAGCAGTGAGCGGGGTTTCTCCTATAATGAGCAGTTCTTC.

This clonotype was detected a few times. The genes are TRBV5-1 and TRBJ2-2; D gene uncertain. V was trimmed by 0 bases and J by 1 base, leaving 4 bases between them. Germline V CDR1 and CDR2: SGHRS, YFSETQ. CDR3 length: 14 residues. The CDR3 loop is CASSLEMNTGELFF. The CDR3 coding sequence is TGCGCCAGCAGCTTGGAAATGAACACCGGGGAGCTGTTTTTT.

This clonotype has a handful of counts. The chain recombines TRBV20-1 with TRBJ2-3; 7 nucleotides align to TRBD2. This CDR3 contains 15 residues. CDR1 is DFQATT, CDR2 SNEGSKA, per germline (reference sequence). Unmatched junction bases numbered 14, after V lost 3 bases and J lost 8 bases. CDR3: CSASRRDYVMGTQYF. The CDR3 DNA follows: TGCAGTGCTAGTAGACGGGACTATGTGATGGGTACGCAGTATTTT.

The J gene is TRBJ2-1, the V gene TRBV7-6; TRBD1 matches at 8 bases. Germline CDR1 and CDR2: SGHVS and FNYEAQ. V was clipped by 5 bases and J by 5 bases; unmatched bases: 5. The CDR3 length is 14 residues. The CDR3 reads CASSQATGDNEQFF. The CDR3 DNA follows: TGTGCCAGCAGCCAAGCGACAGGGGACAATGAGCAGTTCTTC.

The rearrangement uses TRBV29-1 and TRBJ1-4, with 7 nucleotides matching TRBD1. Germline V lookup: CDR1 SQVTM, CDR2 ANQGSEA. This CDR3 contains 17 residues. V was clipped by 6 bases and J by 7 bases; unmatched bases: 20. CDR3 sequence: CSVSTDRVARSSEKLFF. DNA of the CDR3: TGCAGCGTAAGCACCGACAGGGTGGCCCGTTCAAGTGAAAAACTGTTTTTT.

The table lists this clonotype with many counts. This sequence joins TRBV10-3 and TRBJ2-1, with 11 bases matching TRBD2. Germline V gene lookup returns CDR1 ENHRY and CDR2 SYGVKD. The CDR3 has 15 amino acids. V dropped 3 bases and J dropped 8; count of bases not matched to a gene: 6. The CDR3 region has the DNA TGTGCCATCAGTGACCCCGGGACTAGCGGTGATGAGCAGTTCTTC. It yields the protein CAISDPGTSGDEQFF.

Many counts were recorded for this clonotype. The V call is TRBV12-5, the J call TRBJ2-1, with TRBD1 matching 8 bases. This CDR3 has 15 amino acids. Per the germline V gene, CDR1 is LGHNT and CDR2 is FRNRAP. After removal of 4 bases from V and 5 bases from J, the junction contained 7 bases not matched to a gene. CDR3 nucleotide sequence: TGTGCTAGTGGTTCGCGGACAGGGTACGACAATGAGCAGTTCTTC. Translated: CASGSRTGYDNEQFF.

The sample holds many counts of this clonotype. The chain has TRBV7-2 and TRBJ2-3; D remains ambiguous. V gave up 1 base and J gave up 2 bases, with 7 bases separating them. Germline-derived CDR1 and CDR2 are SGHTA and FQGNSA. The CDR3 length is 14 residues. The CDR3 spells CASSLGLSTDTQYF. The CDR3 coding sequence is TGTGCCAGCAGCTTAGGGCTATCCACAGATACGCAGTATTTT. Drawing the rest from reference TRBV7-2 and TRBJ2-3, the complete variable domain is GAGVSQSPSNKVTEKGKDVELRCDPISGHTALYWYRQSLGQGLEFLIYFQGNSAPDKSGLPSDRFSAERTGGSVSTLTIQRTQQEDSAVYLCASSLGLSTDTQYFGPGTRLTVL.

This clonotype was recorded many times. V gene TRBV20-1 combines with J gene TRBJ2-5; weak D call: TRBD2 (5 bases). The CDR3 runs to 15 residues. Trimming stripped 1 base from V and 2 bases from J, with 14 bases between. Germline V gives CDR1 DFQATT, CDR2 SNEGSKA (reference sequence). CDR3 loop: CSARAKTGMQETQYF. In DNA form, the CDR3 reads TGCAGTGCTAGAGCGAAAACCGGGATGCAAGAGACCCAGTACTTC.

This chain connects TRBV5-1 to TRBJ1-1; possibly TRBD1 for D (6 bases). The CDR3 spans 15 residues. Germline CDR1 reads SGHRS; CDR2 reads YFSETQ. Trimming stripped 4 bases from V and 0 bases from J, with 13 bases between. The CDR3 is CASSPLTGLNTEAFF. CDR3 bases: TGCGCCAGCAGCCCATTGACAGGATTGAACACTGAAGCTTTCTTT.

The rearrangement links TRBV19 to TRBJ1-6; D gene uncertain. Germline V CDR1 and CDR2: LNHDA, SQIVND (reference sequence). This CDR3 comprises 15 residues. Trimming shortened V by 5 bases and J by 4 bases, and 12 bases separated the two germline ends. CDR3 nucleotide sequence: TGTGCCAGTAGTCAGATCCAGGATTATAATTCACCCCTCCACTTT. Its translation: CASSQIQDYNSPLHF.

The chain links TRBV20-1 to TRBJ2-1; maybe TRBD2 (6 bases). CDR1 is DFQATT, CDR2 SNEGSKA, per germline (reference sequence). The V end was cut by 0 bases, the J end by 7 bases, with 19 bases between. The CDR3 spans 16 residues. CDR3 sequence: CSARERGGAESNEQFF. CDR3 sequence (DNA): TGCAGTGCTAGAGAACGTGGCGGGGCGGAGAGTAATGAGCAGTTCTTC.